This section outlines one T cell receptor beta chain sequence together with its context. The antigen is unknown. Germline V gene lookup returns CDR1 MNHNS and CDR2 SASEGT. The CDR3 runs to 15 residues. Trimming took 8 bases from V and 4 from J, leaving 21 bases between them. Clones were read by immunoSEQ multiplex PCR, and TCRdb kept only the in-frame ones, dropping some. Among approximately 31,000 clones listed, 65% to 90% were seen once. This record belongs to a study of T cells in localized non-small cell lung cancer. Notes on the study in general: Appearances in adjacent lung were noted for a median approximately 52 of the top 100 tumor clones.

The chain combines TRBV6-1 with TRBJ2-7; D is possibly TRBD2 (6 bases). This TCR came from a male donor older than 55 with stage III lung adenocarcinoma. The input for sequencing was peripheral blood, taken before any cancer treatment. Here the CDR3 DNA reads TGTGCCAGCCGCCTGGAGGGGAAGGGAGCATACGAGCAGTACTTC. As protein: CASRLEGKGAYEQYF.